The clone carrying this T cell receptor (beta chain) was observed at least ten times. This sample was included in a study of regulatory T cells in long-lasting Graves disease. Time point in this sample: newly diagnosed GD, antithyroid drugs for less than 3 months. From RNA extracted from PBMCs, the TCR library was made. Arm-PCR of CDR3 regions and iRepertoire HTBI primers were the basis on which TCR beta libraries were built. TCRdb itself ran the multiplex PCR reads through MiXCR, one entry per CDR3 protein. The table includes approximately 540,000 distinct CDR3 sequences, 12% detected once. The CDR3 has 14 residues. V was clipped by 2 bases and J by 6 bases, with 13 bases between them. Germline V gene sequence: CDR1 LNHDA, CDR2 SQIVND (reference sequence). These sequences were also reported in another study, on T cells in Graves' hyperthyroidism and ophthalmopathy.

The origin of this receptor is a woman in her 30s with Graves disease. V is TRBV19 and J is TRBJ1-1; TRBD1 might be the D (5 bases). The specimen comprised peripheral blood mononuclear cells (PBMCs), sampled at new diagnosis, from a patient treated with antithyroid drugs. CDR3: CASSIMRGKAEAFF. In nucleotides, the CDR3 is TGTGCCAGTAGTATAATGCGGGGGAAGGCTGAAGCTTTCTTT.